Following are 10 T cell receptor beta chains from one sample sequenced in a study of blood T cells in healthy people across ages. A sample-barcoded 5' primer and a J-beta primer mix were used in a second PCR of about 7 to 12 cycles. TCRdb re-derived calls from the 5' RACE reads in MiXCR, one entry per CDR3 protein. This table has approximately 1.5 million distinct CDR3 sequences, roughly 43% appearing once. Sequencing used blood. All receptors derive from a woman aged 18-35 years in good health.

The genes are TRBV6-1 and TRBJ2-7, with 11 bases that match TRBD1. The V segment lost 4 bases and the J segment 2 bases; nucleotides outside the gene matches: 4. Looked up from germline, CDR1 is MNHNS and CDR2 is SASEGT. The CDR3 runs 15 residues. CDR3 residues: CASSVEGQGAYEQYF. CDR3 sequence (DNA): TGTGCCAGCAGTGTAGAGGGACAGGGGGCCTACGAGCAGTACTTC.

This clonotype has a handful of counts. V gene TRBV7-9 combines with J gene TRBJ2-5; D gene ambiguous. With the DNA end fitting TRBJ2-7 better, the J assignment may be wrong. This CDR3 has 15 amino acids. CDR1 is SEHNR and CDR2 is FQNEAQ in the germline V gene (reference sequence). The DNA of the CDR3 is TGTGCCAGCAGCCCTAGGACCGCTTTGGGGTACGAGCAGTACTTC. It translates to CASSPRTALGYEQYF.

Of note for this clonotype: An end of the junction does not agree with germline; a read error may underlie this. V is TRBV6-5 and J is TRBJ2-7, with TRBD2 matching 12 bases. This CDR3 spans 15 amino acids. The V gene's germline CDR1 is MNHEY and CDR2 SVGAGI. CDR3 in DNA: TGTGGCAGCAGTTACGCCGGGACTAGCGGGTACGAGCAGTACTTC. Translated: CGSSYAGTSGYEQYF.

This chain uses TRBV5-1 with TRBJ2-4; D gene unclear. The DNA end is a closer match to TRBJ2-7, so the J assignment may be wrong. The CDR3 runs 13 residues. The germline gives CDR1 SGHRS, CDR2 YFSETQ. In DNA, the CDR3 is TGCGCCAGCAGCTTCGGACGGTTATACGAGCAGTACTTC. Amino acids: CASSFGRLYEQYF.

This chain connects TRBV20-1 to TRBJ2-3, with 16 bases matching TRBD2. CDR3 size: 18 residues. The J segment lost 2 bases and the V segment lost 4 bases, leaving 9 bases of the junction unmatched. CDR1 and CDR2 (germline): DFQATT, SNEGSKA (reference sequence). The CDR3 sequence is CSAKGLAGGNIFTDTQYF. The CDR3 nucleotides read TGCAGTGCTAAGGGACTAGCGGGAGGGAATATCTTCACAGATACGCAGTATTTT.

V gene TRBV6-2 or TRBV6-3 combines with J gene TRBJ1-2; D is unclear. V gave up 6 bases and J gave up 3 bases, with 14 bases separating them. Germline V lookup: CDR1 MNHEY, CDR2 SVGEGT. This CDR3 is 14 amino acids long. The CDR3 here is CASRQSGGDYGYTF. The CDR3 DNA reads as TGTGCCAGCAGGCAGTCGGGAGGAGACTATGGCTACACCTTC.

This clonotype was recorded a few times. The chain links TRBV7-2 to TRBJ1-1; 10 bases are a match to TRBD1. Germline CDR1 reads SGHTA; CDR2 reads FQGNSA. This CDR3 contains 17 residues. Trimming removed 4 bases from V and 2 bases from J; junction bases left unmatched: 10. CDR3 DNA: TGTGCCAGCAGCTCCAAGGGACAGGGGATTTTAAACACTGAAGCTTTCTTT. Protein sequence: CASSSKGQGILNTEAFF.

This clonotype was seen a few times. The chain uses TRBV28 and TRBJ1-5; a possible D gene is TRBD1 (5 bases). This CDR3 contains 16 residues. Trimming left V 4 bases short and J 4 bases short, with 17 bases between. Germline V gene sequence: CDR1 MDHEN, CDR2 SYDVKM. CDR3 residues: CASSSPRGVMNQPQHF. The CDR3 bases are TGTGCCAGCAGTTCCCCCCGGGGGGTAATGAATCAGCCCCAGCATTTT.

This clonotype was counted a single time. The rearrangement uses TRBV4-2 and TRBJ2-4; 7 nucleotides match TRBD1. Germline CDR1 is LGHNA and CDR2 is YNFKEQ. J was trimmed by 5 bases and V by 4 bases; bases with no gene match: 8. This CDR3 region has 15 residues. The CDR3 DNA follows: TGTGCCAGCAGCCTTTTAAGAGGGGGCCAAAACATTCAGTACTTC. Translated: CASSLLRGGQNIQYF.

The rearrangement uses TRBV20-1 and TRBJ1-2; D is undetermined. The length of the CDR3 is 12 residues. Trimming pared 6 bases from V and 7 bases from J, leaving 15 bases between. Germline values: CDR1 DFQATT, CDR2 SNEGSKA (reference sequence). The CDR3 nucleotides are TGCAGTGCAACCGGAGCCCTAAGTGGCTACACCTTC. Translation gives CSATGALSGYTF.